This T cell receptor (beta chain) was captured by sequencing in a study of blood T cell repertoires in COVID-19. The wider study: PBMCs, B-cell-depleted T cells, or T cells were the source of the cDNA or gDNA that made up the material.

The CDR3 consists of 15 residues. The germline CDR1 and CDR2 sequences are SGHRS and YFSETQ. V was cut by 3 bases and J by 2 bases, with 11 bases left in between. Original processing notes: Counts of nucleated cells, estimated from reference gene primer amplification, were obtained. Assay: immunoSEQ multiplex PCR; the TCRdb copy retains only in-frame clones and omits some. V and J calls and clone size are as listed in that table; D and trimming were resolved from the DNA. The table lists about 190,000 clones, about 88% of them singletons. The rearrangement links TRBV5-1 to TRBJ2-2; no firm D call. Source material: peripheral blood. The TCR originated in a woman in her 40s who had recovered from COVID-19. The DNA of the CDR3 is TGCGCCAGCAGCTCACAAACCACAAACACCGGGGAGCTGTTTTTT. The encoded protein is CASSSQTTNTGELFF. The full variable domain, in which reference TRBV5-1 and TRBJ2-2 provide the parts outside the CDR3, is KAGVTQTPRYLIKTRGQQVTLSCSPISGHRSVSWYQQTPGQGLQFLFEYFSETQRNKGNFPGRFSGRQFSNSRSEMNVSTLELGDSALYLCASSSQTTNTGELFFGEGSRLTVL.